This passage covers 25 T cell receptor beta chains from one sample sequenced in a study of human T cells and chemical hapten exposure. As for time point: patch test 3, about 24 weeks after DPC sensitization. Treatment indicated: therapeutic diphenylcyclopropenone sensitization with weekly scalp DPC. Whole blood, unfractionated, served as the material for total RNA extraction. TCRdb fed the RACE reads into MiXCR, producing one record per CDR3 protein. Among just under 40,000 distinct CDR3 sequences listed, about 12% were seen once. The sequenced sample was whole blood, obtained in connection with sensitization to the hapten diphenylcyclopropenone (DPC). These receptors all stem from a woman aged 40 to 55 with alopecia areata. Some clones in this sample may be carry-over from other donors' samples.

In this sample, this clonotype turned up many times. The rearrangement joins TRBV2 to TRBJ2-5, with 8 positions matching TRBD1. This CDR3 region has 13 residues. Germline lookup yields CDR1 SNHLY and CDR2 FYNNEI. The junction had 4 bases not matched to a gene; V was cut back by 5 bases and J by 5 bases. CDR3 loop: CASSRTGLETQYF. The CDR3 bases are TGTGCCAGCAGTCGGACAGGGCTGGAGACCCAGTACTTC.

The chain couples TRBV4-2 to TRBJ2-3; no reliable D call. The CDR3 spans 13 residues. Germline CDR1 LGHNA, CDR2 YNFKEQ. Between the trimmed V and J ends, which lost 0 bases and 4 bases, there was a span of 5 bases. Here the CDR3 DNA reads TGTGCCAGCAGCCAAGATCTGCCAGATACGCAGTATTTT. Amino acid sequence: CASSQDLPDTQYF.

The J gene is TRBJ1-1, the V gene TRBV21-1. TRBV21-1 is a recognized pseudogene. CDR3 length equals 13 residues. The CDR3 coding sequence is TGTGCCAGCAGCAAAGAGATCTCAAGTGAAGCTTTCTTT. Translating it yields CASSKEISSEAFF.

This clonotype was seen ten or more times. Written as DNA, the CDR3 is TGTGCCAGCAGTGAATGGGCCCTGAAGGCTGAAGCTTTCTTT. It encodes CASSEWALKAEAFF. This rearrangement joins TRBV2 to TRBJ1-1; no reliable D call. The length of the CDR3 is 14 residues. The ends were cut back, 2 bases at V and 6 bases at J, with 13 bases in the middle. CDR1 is SNHLY, CDR2 FYNNEI, per germline.

This clonotype has only one observation. V gene TRBV11-1 combines with J gene TRBJ2-5; perhaps D is TRBD1 or TRBD2 (5 bases each). Per the germline V gene, CDR1 is SGHAT and CDR2 is FQDESV (reference sequence). The CDR3 length is 15 residues. With 6 bases removed from V and 2 bases from J, the gap between germline ends came to 16 bases. This chain's CDR3 is CASSPGPTLQETQYF. Here the CDR3 DNA reads TGTGCCAGCAGTCCGGGACCGACGTTACAAGAGACCCAGTACTTC.

This chain joins TRBV7-9 and TRBJ1-2; unclear D gene. Germline V lookup: CDR1 SEHNR, CDR2 FQNEAQ (reference sequence). There are 14 residues in the CDR3. V was trimmed by 6 bases and J by 5 bases, leaving 16 bases between them. As DNA, the CDR3 is TGTGCCAGCAGAAATCCGAGCTCTTTTTATGGCTACACCTTC. This sequence encodes CASRNPSSFYGYTF.

The table lists this clonotype with a few counts. This rearrangement joins TRBV6-2 or TRBV6-3 to TRBJ1-5, with TRBD1 as a possible D gene (5 bases). Deletions cut 2 bases from V and 7 bases from J, with 12 bases between. Germline values: CDR1 MNHEY, CDR2 SVGEGT. The CDR3 consists of 14 residues. The chain's CDR3 is CASSYGGVYQPQHF. DNA for the CDR3: TGTGCCAGCAGTTACGGAGGGGTCTACCAGCCCCAGCATTTT.

The chain couples TRBV12-3 or TRBV12-4 to TRBJ2-3; the match to TRBD1 covers 9 bases. The V and J ends lost 5 bases and 2 bases, in that order; junction bases with no gene match: 8. The length of the CDR3 is 16 residues. The chain's CDR3 is CASSRPGQGITDTQYF. CDR3 sequence (DNA): TGTGCCAGCAGTCGTCCGGGACAGGGTATCACAGATACGCAGTATTTT.

Only a few counts were recorded for this clonotype. The rearrangement uses TRBV28 and TRBJ1-5; D not certain. The germline gives CDR1 MDHEN, CDR2 SYDVKM. There are 13 residues in the CDR3. Trimming stripped 2 bases from V and 5 bases from J, with 7 bases between. The CDR3 sequence is CASSLDRYQPQHF. The CDR3 bases are TGTGCCAGCAGTTTAGATCGGTATCAGCCCCAGCATTTT.

This clonotype was seen a handful of times. This rearrangement joins TRBV21-1 to TRBJ1-6; the table's D call, TRBD1, has no DNA check behind it. TRBV21-1 is shown as a pseudogene. CDR3 length: 13 amino acids. The CDR3 loop is CASSVERRWPLHF. CDR3 nucleotides: TGTGCCAGCAGCGTTGAGCGCCGGTGGCCCCTCCACTTT.

V is TRBV28 and J is TRBJ2-1, with D hard to call. The CDR3 is 13 residues long. CDR1 and CDR2 (germline): MDHEN, SYDVKM. Between the trimmed V and J ends, which lost 6 bases and 6 bases, there was a span of 12 bases. CDR3 sequence reads: CASSPPAVNEQFF. CDR3 nucleotides: TGTGCCAGCAGCCCCCCGGCGGTCAATGAGCAGTTCTTC.

The chain couples TRBV29-1 to TRBJ2-5; no firm D call. The CDR3 length is 11 residues. Trimming shortened V by 1 base and J by 4 bases, and 4 bases separated the two germline ends. Germline CDR1 SQVTM, CDR2 ANQGSEA. CDR3 coding DNA: TGCAGCGTTGAAGGGGTAGAGACCCAGTACTTC. Translated, it gives CSVEGVETQYF.

The rearrangement uses TRBV27 and TRBJ2-3, with D possibly being TRBD2 (5 bases). Trimming removed 3 bases at V and 5 bases at J, with 9 bases between. Germline V CDR1 and CDR2: MNHEY, SMNVEV (reference sequence). This CDR3 region has 13 residues. CDR3 in amino acids: CASSFRDGDTQYF. The CDR3 nucleotides read TGTGCCAGCAGTTTCCGGGATGGAGATACGCAGTATTTT.

This chain connects TRBV7-8 to TRBJ2-1; 10 bases align to TRBD2. The CDR3 extends over 14 amino acids. V lost 10 bases and J lost 7; bases outside the gene matches: 10. Germline lookup yields CDR1 SGHVS and CDR2 FQNEAQ. CDR3 sequence: CATKLAGLGNEQFF. In nucleotides, the CDR3 is TGTGCCACCAAACTAGCGGGGCTCGGGAATGAGCAGTTCTTC.

This clonotype was observed many times. The rearrangement links TRBV19 to TRBJ2-2; TRBD1 matches 8 bases. The germline V gene encodes CDR1 LNHDA and CDR2 SQIVND (reference sequence). The CDR3 sequence is 16 residues long. The V segment lost 6 bases and the J segment 0 bases; nucleotides outside the gene matches: 6. The CDR3 loop is CASRSTGGPNTGELFF. In DNA, the CDR3 is TGTGCCAGTAGGTCCACAGGGGGTCCGAACACCGGGGAGCTGTTTTTT. The entire variable domain, with the rest obtained from reference TRBV19 and TRBJ2-2, is as follows: DGGITQSPKYLFRKEGQNVTLSCEQNLNHDAMYWYRQDPGQGLRLIYYSQIVNDFQKGDIAEGYSVSREKKESFPLTVTSAQKNPTAFYLCASRSTGGPNTGELFFGEGSRLTVL.

This clonotype was counted at least ten times. The V and J genes are TRBV9 and TRBJ1-4; D gene ambiguous. Germline V lookup: CDR1 SGDLS, CDR2 YYNGEE. The CDR3 contains 14 residues. V lost 3 bases to trimming and J lost 10 bases, with 16 bases between them. In DNA, the CDR3 is TGTGCCAGCAGCGATGGGCCCTCCGGTGGAAAACTGTTTTTT. It is translated as CASSDGPSGGKLFF.

A few counts support this clonotype. The rearrangement links TRBV7-9 to TRBJ2-2, with D uncertain. CDR3 size: 14 residues. The germline V gene encodes CDR1 SEHNR and CDR2 FQNEAQ (reference sequence). V shed 5 bases and J shed 2 bases, with 9 bases lying between them. The CDR3 protein is CASSLGSNTGELFF. The CDR3 DNA is TGTGCCAGCAGCCTCGGGTCTAACACCGGGGAGCTGTTTTTT.

This clonotype has ten or more counts. The rearrangement joins TRBV4-1 to TRBJ2-2; 11 bases align to TRBD2. After removal of 4 bases from V and 4 bases from J, the junction contained 8 bases not matched to a gene. The germline CDR1 and CDR2 sequences are MGHRA and YSYEKL. This CDR3 has 17 residues. The CDR3 here is CASSRPLAGVGTGELFF. Here the CDR3 DNA reads TGCGCCAGCAGCCGACCACTAGCGGGAGTCGGCACCGGGGAGCTGTTTTTT.

The J gene is TRBJ2-7, the V gene TRBV21-1; no check of the table's D call, TRBD1, against the DNA was made. TRBV21-1 is flagged as a pseudogene. The CDR3 spans 14 residues. CDR3 DNA sequence: TGTGCCAGCTTCCACAGGGATTTAGTCCACGAGCAGTACTTC. It encodes CASFHRDLVHEQYF.

The rearrangement joins TRBV3-1 to TRBJ1-3; 7 positions agree with TRBD1. This CDR3 region has 15 residues. The ends lost 1 base at V and 3 bases at J; junction bases unmatched: 3. CDR1 is LGHDT, CDR2 YNNKEL, per germline (reference sequence). The CDR3 sequence: CASSQGQGGGNTIYF. CDR3 coding DNA: TGTGCCAGCAGCCAAGGACAGGGAGGTGGAAACACCATATATTTT.

Only a few counts were recorded for this clonotype. The gene calls are TRBV19 and TRBJ1-5; D ambiguous. Trimming pared 4 bases from V and 7 bases from J, leaving 11 bases between. Germline V gene sequence: CDR1 LNHDA, CDR2 SQIVND (reference sequence). This CDR3 has 13 amino acids. This CDR3 is CASSSRTLQPQHF. CDR3 coding DNA: TGTGCCAGTAGTAGCCGGACCTTACAGCCCCAGCATTTT.

This sequence joins TRBV27 and TRBJ2-3; D is unresolved. Germline CDR1 MNHEY, CDR2 SMNVEV (reference sequence). V gave up 2 bases and J gave up 0 bases, with 12 bases separating them. There are 16 residues in the CDR3. In DNA, the CDR3 is TGTGCCAGCAGTTTACAAGCCAGACCAAGCACAGATACGCAGTATTTT. Encoded protein: CASSLQARPSTDTQYF.

This sequence joins TRBV9 and TRBJ1-3; D possibly corresponds to TRBD1 (5 bases). Trimming left V 0 bases short and J 2 bases short, with 9 bases between. Per germline, CDR1 SGDLS and CDR2 YYNGEE. This CDR3 contains 15 residues. The CDR3 DNA is TGTGCCAGCAGCGTAGCAACAGGAACTGGAAACACCATATATTTT. It specifies CASSVATGTGNTIYF.

This clonotype was counted many times. The V call is TRBV20-1, the J call TRBJ1-2; D unresolved. The length of the CDR3 is 12 residues. CDR1 and CDR2 from the germline V gene are DFQATT and SNEGSKA (reference sequence). V dropped 6 bases and J dropped 6 bases, with 14 bases sitting between them. The CDR3 coding sequence is TGCAGTGCCGCTCCCGGGTTCGATGGCTACACCTTC. Its translation: CSAAPGFDGYTF.

This chain uses TRBV6-1 with TRBJ2-1; D is unclear. This CDR3 contains 9 residues. Germline V gives CDR1 MNHNS, CDR2 SASEGT. The DNA for the CDR3 is TGTGCTCTCTCTAGGGAGCAGTTCTTC. It specifies CALSREQFF.